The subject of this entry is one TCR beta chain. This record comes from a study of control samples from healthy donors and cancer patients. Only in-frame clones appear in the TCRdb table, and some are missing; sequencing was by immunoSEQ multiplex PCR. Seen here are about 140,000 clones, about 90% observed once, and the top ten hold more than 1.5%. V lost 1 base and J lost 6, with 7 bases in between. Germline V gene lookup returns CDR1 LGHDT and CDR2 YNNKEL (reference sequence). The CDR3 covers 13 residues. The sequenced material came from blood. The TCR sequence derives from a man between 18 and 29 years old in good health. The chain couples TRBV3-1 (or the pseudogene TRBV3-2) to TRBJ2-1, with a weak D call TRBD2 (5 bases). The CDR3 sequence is CASSQGGFNEQFF. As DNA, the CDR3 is TGTGCCAGCAGCCAAGGAGGGTTCAATGAGCAGTTCTTC.